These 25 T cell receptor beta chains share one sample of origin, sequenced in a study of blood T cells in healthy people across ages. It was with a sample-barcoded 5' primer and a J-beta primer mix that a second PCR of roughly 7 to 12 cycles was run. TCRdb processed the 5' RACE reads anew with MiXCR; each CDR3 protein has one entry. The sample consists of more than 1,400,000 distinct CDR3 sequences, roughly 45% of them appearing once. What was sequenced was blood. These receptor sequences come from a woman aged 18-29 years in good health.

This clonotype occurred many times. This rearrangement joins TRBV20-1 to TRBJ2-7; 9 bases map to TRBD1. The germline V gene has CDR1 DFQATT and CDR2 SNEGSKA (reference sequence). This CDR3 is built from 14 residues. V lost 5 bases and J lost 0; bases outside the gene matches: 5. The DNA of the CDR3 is TGCAGTGCTGCCGGGACAGGGTTCTCCTACGAGCAGTACTTC. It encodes CSAAGTGFSYEQYF.

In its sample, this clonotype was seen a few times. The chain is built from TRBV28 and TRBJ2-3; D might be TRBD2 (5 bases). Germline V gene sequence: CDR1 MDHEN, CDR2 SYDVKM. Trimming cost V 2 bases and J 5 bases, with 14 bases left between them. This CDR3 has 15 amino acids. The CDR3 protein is CASSLVSSMGDTQYF. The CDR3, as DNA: TGTGCCAGCAGTTTAGTCTCTAGCATGGGAGATACGCAGTATTTT.

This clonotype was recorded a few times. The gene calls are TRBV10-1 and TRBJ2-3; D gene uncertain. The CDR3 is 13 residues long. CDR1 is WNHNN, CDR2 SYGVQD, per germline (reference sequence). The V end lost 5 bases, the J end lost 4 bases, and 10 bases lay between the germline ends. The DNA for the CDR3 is TGCGCCAGCAGTCTCTGGGCGTCAGATACGCAGTATTTT. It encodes CASSLWASDTQYF.

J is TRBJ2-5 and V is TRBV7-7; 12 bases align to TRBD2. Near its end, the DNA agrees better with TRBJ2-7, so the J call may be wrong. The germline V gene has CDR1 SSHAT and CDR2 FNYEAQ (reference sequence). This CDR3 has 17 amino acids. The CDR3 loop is CASSSRLAGAVKDEQYF. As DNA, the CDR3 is TGTGCCAGCAGCTCCAGACTAGCGGGAGCTGTGAAGGACGAGCAGTACTTC.

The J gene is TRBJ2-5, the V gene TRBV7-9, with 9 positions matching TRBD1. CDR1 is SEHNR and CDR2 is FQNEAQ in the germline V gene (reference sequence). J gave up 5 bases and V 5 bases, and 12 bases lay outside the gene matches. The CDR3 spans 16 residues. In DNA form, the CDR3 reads TGTGCCAGCAGCCCGTCTATCCGGGACAGGGCTGAGACCCAGTACTTC. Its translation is CASSPSIRDRAETQYF.

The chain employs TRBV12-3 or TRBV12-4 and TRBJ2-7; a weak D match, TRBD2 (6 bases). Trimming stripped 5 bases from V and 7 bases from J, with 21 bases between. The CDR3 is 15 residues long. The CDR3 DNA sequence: TGTGCCAGCAGTCCCCCTGGGGAGGCGGGTAATGAGCAGTACTTC. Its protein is CASSPPGEAGNEQYF.

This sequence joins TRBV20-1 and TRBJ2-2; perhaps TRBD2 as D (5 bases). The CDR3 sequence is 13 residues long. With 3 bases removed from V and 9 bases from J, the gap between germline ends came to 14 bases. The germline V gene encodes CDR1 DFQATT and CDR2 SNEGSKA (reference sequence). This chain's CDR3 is CSASPYGKRELFF. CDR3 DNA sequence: TGCAGTGCTAGCCCCTACGGGAAGCGGGAGCTGTTTTTT.

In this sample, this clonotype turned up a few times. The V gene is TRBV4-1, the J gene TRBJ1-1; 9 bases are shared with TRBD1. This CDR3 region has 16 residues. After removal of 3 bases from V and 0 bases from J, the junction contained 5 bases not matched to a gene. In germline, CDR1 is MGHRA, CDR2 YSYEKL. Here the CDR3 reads CASSQDRGFMNTEAFF. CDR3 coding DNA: TGCGCCAGCAGCCAGGACAGGGGATTCATGAACACTGAAGCTTTCTTT.

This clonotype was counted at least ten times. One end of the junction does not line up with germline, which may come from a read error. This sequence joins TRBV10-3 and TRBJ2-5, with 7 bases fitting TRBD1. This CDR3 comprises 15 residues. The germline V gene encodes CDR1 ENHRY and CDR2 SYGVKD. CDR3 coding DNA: TGTGCCATCAGTCAGTCAGGGGGTCTCCAAGAGACCCAGTACTTC. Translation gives CAISQSGGLQETQYF.

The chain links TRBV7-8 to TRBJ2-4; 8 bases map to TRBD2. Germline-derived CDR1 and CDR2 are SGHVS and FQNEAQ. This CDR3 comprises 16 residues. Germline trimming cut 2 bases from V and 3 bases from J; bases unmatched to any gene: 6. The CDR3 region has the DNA TGTGCCAGCAGCTTATCGAGCGGGGGTGACAAAAACATTCAGTACTTC. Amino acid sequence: CASSLSSGGDKNIQYF.

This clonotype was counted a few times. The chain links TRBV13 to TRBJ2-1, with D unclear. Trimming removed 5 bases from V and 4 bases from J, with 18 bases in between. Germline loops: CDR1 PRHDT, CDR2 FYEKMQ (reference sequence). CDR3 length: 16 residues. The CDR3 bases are TGTGCCAGCAGCCTGAACTCCTGGGCCTCTTACAATGAGCAGTTCTTC. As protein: CASSLNSWASYNEQFF.

The CDR3 sequence: CASSHGGAAYNEQFF. For the CDR3, the DNA is TGTGCCAGCAGCCACGGGGGGGCTGCCTACAATGAGCAGTTCTTC. The chain is built from TRBV6-5 and TRBJ2-1; 8 bases are shared with TRBD2. The CDR3 is 15 residues long. The V gene end was trimmed by 6 bases and the J gene end by 2 bases; junction bases not matched to a gene: 6. Germline CDR1 and CDR2: MNHEY and SVGAGI.

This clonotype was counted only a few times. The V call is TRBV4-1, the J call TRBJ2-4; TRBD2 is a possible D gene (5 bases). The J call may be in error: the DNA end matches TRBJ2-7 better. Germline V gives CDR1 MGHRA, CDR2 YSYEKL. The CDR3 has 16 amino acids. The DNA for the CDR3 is TGCGCCAGCAGCCAAGGGTGGAGCGGTGGTGGCTACGAGCAGTACTTC. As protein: CASSQGWSGGGYEQYF.

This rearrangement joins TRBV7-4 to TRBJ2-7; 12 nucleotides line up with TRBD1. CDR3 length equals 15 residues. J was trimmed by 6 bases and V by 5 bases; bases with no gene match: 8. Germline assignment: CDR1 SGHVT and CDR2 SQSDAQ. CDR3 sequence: CASSPGGDRGPEQYF. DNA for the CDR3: TGTGCCAGCAGCCCCGGGGGGGACAGGGGGCCCGAGCAGTACTTC. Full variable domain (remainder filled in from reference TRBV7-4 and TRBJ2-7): GAGVSQSPRYKVAKRGRDVALRCDSISGHVTLYWYRQTLGQGSEVLTYSQSDAQRDKSGRPSGRFSAERPERSVSTLKIQRTEQGDSAVYLCASSPGGDRGPEQYFGPGTRLTVT.

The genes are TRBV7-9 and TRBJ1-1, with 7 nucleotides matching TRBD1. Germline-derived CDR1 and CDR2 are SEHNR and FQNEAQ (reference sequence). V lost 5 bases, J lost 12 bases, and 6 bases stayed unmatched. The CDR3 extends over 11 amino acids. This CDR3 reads CASSRQGGSFF. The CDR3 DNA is TGTGCCAGCAGCCGACAGGGCGGGTCTTTCTTT.

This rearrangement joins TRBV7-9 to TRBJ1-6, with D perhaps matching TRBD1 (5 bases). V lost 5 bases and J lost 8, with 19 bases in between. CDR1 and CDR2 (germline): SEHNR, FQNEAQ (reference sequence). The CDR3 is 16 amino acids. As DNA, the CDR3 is TGTGCCAGCAGCGATAACGCGGGACGGACTTATTCACCCCTCCACTTT. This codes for CASSDNAGRTYSPLHF. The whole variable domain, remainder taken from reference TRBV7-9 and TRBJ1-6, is DTGVSQNPRHKITKRGQNVTFRCDPISEHNRLYWYRQTLGQGPEFLTYFQNEAQLEKSRLLSDRFSAERPKGSFSTLEIQRTEQGDSAMYLCASSDNAGRTYSPLHFGNGTRLTVT.

The CDR3 here is CASSFSDRAPYGYTF. The CDR3, as DNA: TGTGCCAGCAGCTTCTCGGACAGGGCCCCCTATGGCTACACCTTC. J is TRBJ1-2 and V is TRBV13; 8 nucleotides agree with TRBD1. This CDR3 comprises 15 residues. The V segment lost 3 bases and the J segment 4 bases; nucleotides outside the gene matches: 7. Germline V gene sequence: CDR1 PRHDT, CDR2 FYEKMQ (reference sequence).

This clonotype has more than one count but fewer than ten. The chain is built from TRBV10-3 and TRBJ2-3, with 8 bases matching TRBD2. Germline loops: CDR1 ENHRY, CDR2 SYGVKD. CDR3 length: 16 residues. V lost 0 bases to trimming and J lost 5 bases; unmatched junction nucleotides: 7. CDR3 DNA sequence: TGTGCCATCAGTGAGTCAGTCCTACGGGGGGGAGATACGCAGTATTTT. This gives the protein CAISESVLRGGDTQYF.

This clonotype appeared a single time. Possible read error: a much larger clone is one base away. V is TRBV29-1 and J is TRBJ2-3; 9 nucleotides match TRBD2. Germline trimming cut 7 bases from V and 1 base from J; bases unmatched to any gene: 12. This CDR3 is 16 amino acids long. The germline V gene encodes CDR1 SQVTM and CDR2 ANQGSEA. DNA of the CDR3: TGCAGCGCACCGGGACTAGCAACGGCTGGCACAGATACGCAGTATTTT. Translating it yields CSAPGLATAGTDTQYF.

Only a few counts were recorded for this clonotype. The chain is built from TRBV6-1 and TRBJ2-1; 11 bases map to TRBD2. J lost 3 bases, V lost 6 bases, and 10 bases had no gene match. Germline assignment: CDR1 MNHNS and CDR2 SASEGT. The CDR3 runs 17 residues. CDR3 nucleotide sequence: TGTGCCAGCAGCACATCCATTAGCGGGAGGGACTACAATGAGCAGTTCTTC. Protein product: CASSTSISGRDYNEQFF.

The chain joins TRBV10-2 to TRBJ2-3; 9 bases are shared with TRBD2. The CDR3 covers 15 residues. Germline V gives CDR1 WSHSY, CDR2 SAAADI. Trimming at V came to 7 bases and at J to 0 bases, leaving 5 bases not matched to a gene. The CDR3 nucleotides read TGCGCCAGCACTGATAGCGGGAGAAGCACAGATACGCAGTATTTT. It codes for CASTDSGRSTDTQYF.

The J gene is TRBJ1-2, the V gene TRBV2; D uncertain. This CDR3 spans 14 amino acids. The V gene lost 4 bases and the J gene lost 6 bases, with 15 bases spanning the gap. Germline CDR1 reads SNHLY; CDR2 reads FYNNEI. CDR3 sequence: CASSAGGRVDGYTF. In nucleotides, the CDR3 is TGTGCCAGCAGTGCGGGTGGCCGGGTCGATGGCTACACCTTC.

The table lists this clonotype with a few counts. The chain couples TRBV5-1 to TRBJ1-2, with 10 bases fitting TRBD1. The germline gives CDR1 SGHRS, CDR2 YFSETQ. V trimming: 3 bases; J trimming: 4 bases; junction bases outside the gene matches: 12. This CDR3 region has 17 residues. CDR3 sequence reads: CASSWDIPGQGSYGYTF. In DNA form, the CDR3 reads TGCGCCAGCAGCTGGGACATACCGGGACAGGGGAGCTATGGCTACACCTTC.

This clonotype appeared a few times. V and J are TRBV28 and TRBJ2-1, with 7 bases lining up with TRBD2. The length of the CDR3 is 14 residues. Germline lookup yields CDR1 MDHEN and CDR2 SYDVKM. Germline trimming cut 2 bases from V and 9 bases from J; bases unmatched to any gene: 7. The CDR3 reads CASSLRGVPAEQFF. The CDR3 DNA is TGTGCCAGCAGTTTACGGGGGGTCCCCGCTGAGCAGTTCTTC. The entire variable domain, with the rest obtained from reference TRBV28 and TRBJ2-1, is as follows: DVKVTQSSRYLVKRTGEKVFLECVQDMDHENMFWYRQDPGLGLRLIYFSYDVKMKEKGDIPEGYSVSREKKERFSLILESASTNQTSMYLCASSLRGVPAEQFFGPGTRLTVL.

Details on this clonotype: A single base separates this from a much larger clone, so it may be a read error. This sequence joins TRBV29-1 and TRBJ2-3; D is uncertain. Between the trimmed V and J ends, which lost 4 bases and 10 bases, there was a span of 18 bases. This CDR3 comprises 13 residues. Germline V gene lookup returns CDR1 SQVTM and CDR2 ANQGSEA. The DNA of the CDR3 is TGCAGCGTTGCTGGGCTCCAGACCGATGCGCAGTATTTT. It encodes CSVAGLQTDAQYF.